This T cell receptor (beta chain) was observed in a study of blood T cell repertoires in COVID-19 (dated by TCRdb to the early 2020s). In terms of the full investigation: The collaborator samples originated in the United States, Italy and Spain and spanned the acute and convalescent phases of COVID-19. The prospective study material was composed of cDNA or gDNA derived from T cells, B-cell-depleted T cells, or PBMCs. Subjects who had been exposed to COVID-19, were actively infected with it, or had recovered from it provided the deeply sampled blood TCRbeta repertoires that made up the dataset. A freely available public database, intended as a resource for researchers studying the immune response to SARS-CoV-2, is where the repertoires were released. The samples were drawn from the first 160 participants of the ongoing ImmuneRACE study and from over 950 subjects provided by 6 global collaborators. A de-identified subject ID, COVID-19 status, age in years and sex were almost always included in the sample metadata. Where available, HLA class I and class II types were obtained from metadata supplied by the sample provider rather than from assay-based typing. General findings and caveats noted by the study authors: Clinical and demographic metadata were provided uncurated, with the amount varying by source and participant.

In Seattle, one collaborating source enrolled patients while the infection was active and tracked those patients longitudinally over the course of disease. Each collaborating institution followed its own protocols to collect whole blood in K2EDTA tubes. For TCRbeta analysis, collaborators shipped samples as frozen whole blood, isolated PBMCs, or DNA extracted from either of those sample types. The immunoSEQ Assay, a bias-controlled multiplex PCR, was used to amplify TCRbeta CDR3 regions from genomic DNA. In the authors' own workflow: Nucleated cell counts per sample were estimated from amplification of reference gene primers within the assay. Sequence reads were collapsed and filtered to measure the absolute abundance of every unique TCRbeta CDR3 rearrangement. For each sample, productive Simpson clonality was calculated by taking the square root of Simpson's diversity index across productive rearrangements. The table was pulled from immuneACCESS by TCRdb, which kept in-frame rearrangements only. Such tables lose some clones; where checked, under half of the loss comes from unresolved V genes, and the rest has no known cause. V, J and clone size are taken as reported in that table, and D and trimming were inferred from the DNA itself. For this sample the table gives tens of thousands of clones, of which 65% to 85% were detected only once. Roughly a tenth of the sample lies in the top ten.

From the cysteine up to the phenylalanine, the CDR3 has a length of 13 residues. Only the CDR3 DNA stays, 39 bases, in frame from base 1. The junction shows trimming of 3 bases on V and 4 bases on J, plus 12 bases between the germline ends. CDR1 is given as DFQATT and CDR2 as SNEGSKA, both from the germline V gene (reference sequence). This clone has a handful of counts. Its cognate antigen has yet to be identified. Per-nucleotide qualities are absent, and no much larger clonotype sits a single base away. The V and J segments used are TRBV20-1 and TRBJ1-2, and the D gene may be TRBD1, 5 bases matching. This sequence originates from a young man with COVID-19, enrolled during active disease. The sample was peripheral blood. The CDR3 protein sequence reads: CSASMGQGYGYTF. In nucleotide form, the sequence is TGCAGTGCTAGTATGGGGCAGGGCTATGGCTACACCTTC.